This TCR beta chain is from a study of CD8 T cells in ankylosing spondylitis. TCRdb itself ran the 5' RACE reads through MiXCR, one entry per CDR3 protein. The sample has a few hundred thousand distinct CDR3 sequences, around 22% seen once. CDR1 and CDR2 from the germline V gene are DFQATT and SNEGSKA (reference sequence). This CDR3 has 12 residues. The V and J ends lost 2 bases and 7 bases respectively, with 9 bases between them. Study-wide results and caveats: The study identified a TCR beta motif of about eight highly homologous variants that appeared characteristic of ankylosing spondylitis blood.

About this clonotype itself: Its antigen is not known.

V is TRBV20-1 and J is TRBJ2-1; D is ambiguous. The receptor was isolated from a male donor with ankylosing spondylitis. Material: blood, either unsorted or a sorted T cell fraction (not recorded which). In DNA form, the CDR3 reads TGCAGTGCTAGAAGGTCTGGTAATGAGCAGTTCTTC. Translated, it gives CSARRSGNEQFF.